This entry is about one T cell receptor beta chain. As yet, its antigen is unknown. V lost 0 bases to trimming and J lost 0 bases, with 14 bases between them. The length of the CDR3 is 16 residues. CDR1 and CDR2 (germline): DFQATT, SNEGSKA (reference sequence). These data come from a study of identical twins. Template switching introduced a universal primer site, and the cDNA bore unique molecular identifiers. TCRdb re-analysed the 5' RACE reads in MiXCR, keeping a single row per CDR3 protein. This sample carries 410,000 or so distinct CDR3 sequences, about 18% of them seen once, and the ten largest clones take roughly 12%. General study results and limits: Within beta out-of-frame sequences, the excess sharing observed between twins was weaker.

The sequencing input was naive T cells sorted from blood. This TCR derives from a man aged 50-59 years in good health. This sequence joins TRBV20-1 and TRBJ1-2; the D is unclear. The CDR3 spells CSARDRNGLANYGYTF. The CDR3 DNA reads as TGCAGTGCTAGAGATAGGAACGGATTAGCTAACTATGGCTACACCTTC.